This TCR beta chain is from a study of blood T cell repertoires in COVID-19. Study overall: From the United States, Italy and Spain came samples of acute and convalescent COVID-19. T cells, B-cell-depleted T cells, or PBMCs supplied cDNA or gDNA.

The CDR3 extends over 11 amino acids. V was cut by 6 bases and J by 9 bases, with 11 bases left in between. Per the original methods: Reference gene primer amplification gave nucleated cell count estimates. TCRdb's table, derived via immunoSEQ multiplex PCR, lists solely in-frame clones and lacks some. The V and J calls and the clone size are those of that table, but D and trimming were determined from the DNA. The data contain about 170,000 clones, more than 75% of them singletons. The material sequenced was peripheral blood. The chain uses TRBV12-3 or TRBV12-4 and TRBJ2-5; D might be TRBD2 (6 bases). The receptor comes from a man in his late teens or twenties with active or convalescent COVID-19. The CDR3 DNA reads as TGTGCCAGCAGGCGTACGGGGGCCCAGTACTTC. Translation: CASRRTGAQYF.